This TCR beta chain came from a study of molecular identifiers for immune sequencing clone quantification. This clonotype occurred many times. The antigen remains unidentified. The V gene's germline CDR1 is MNHEY and CDR2 SVGAGI. V lost 7 bases and J 3 bases, leaving 16 bases between the germline ends. There are 15 residues in the CDR3. TCRdb analysed the PCR reads with MiXCR anew, one entry per CDR3 protein. The data show 60,000 to 70,000 distinct CDR3 sequences, with around 17% seen just once and roughly 1.5% held by the top ten. General study points: Clonotypes surpassing 20 RNA copies contained over 99% of effector molecules, versus under 1% in naive cells.

Sequencing was carried out using naive CD8+ T cells from blood, with Jurkat cell RNA spiked in. Subset defined: FACS-sorted CD8+CD4-CCR7+CD45RA+ naive T cells. The J gene is TRBJ2-1, the V gene TRBV6-5, with D tentatively TRBD1 (6 bases). This clonotype was sampled from a human donor in good health. Some libraries in this study had Jurkat cell RNA spiked in. The DNA of the CDR3 is TGTGCCAGCACCCCCTCAGGGGCCGACTACAATGAGCAGTTCTTC. It specifies CASTPSGADYNEQFF.